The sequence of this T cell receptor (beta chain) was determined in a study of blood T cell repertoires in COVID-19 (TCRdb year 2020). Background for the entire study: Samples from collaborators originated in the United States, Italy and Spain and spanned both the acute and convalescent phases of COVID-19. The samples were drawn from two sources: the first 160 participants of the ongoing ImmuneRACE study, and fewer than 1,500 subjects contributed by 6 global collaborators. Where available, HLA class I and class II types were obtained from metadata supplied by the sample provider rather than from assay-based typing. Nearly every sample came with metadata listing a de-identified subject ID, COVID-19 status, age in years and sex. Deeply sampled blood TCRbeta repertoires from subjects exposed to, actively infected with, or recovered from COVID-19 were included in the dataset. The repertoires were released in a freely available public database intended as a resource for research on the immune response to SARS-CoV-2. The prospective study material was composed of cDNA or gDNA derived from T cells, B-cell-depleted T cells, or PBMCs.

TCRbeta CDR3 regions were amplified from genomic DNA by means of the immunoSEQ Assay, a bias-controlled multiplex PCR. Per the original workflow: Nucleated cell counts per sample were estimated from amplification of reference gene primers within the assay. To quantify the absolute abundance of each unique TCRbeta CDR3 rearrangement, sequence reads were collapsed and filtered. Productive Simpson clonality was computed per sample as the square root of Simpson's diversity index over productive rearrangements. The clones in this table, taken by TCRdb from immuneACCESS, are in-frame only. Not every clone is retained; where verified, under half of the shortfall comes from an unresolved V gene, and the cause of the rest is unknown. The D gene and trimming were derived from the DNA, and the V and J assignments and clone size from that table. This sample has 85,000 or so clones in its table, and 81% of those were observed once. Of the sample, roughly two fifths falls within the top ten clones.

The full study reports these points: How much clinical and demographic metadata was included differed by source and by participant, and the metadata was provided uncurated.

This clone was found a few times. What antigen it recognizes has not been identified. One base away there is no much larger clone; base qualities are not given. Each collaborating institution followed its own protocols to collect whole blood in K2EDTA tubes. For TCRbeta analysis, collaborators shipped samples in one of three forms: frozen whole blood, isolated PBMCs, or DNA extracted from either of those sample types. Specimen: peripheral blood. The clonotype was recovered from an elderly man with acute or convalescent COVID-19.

The DNA is as follows: TGCGCCAGCCGCGAAGGGGATCTCAACGAGCAGTACTTC. Its product reads: CASREGDLNEQYF. This chain is built from TRBV5-1 and TRBJ2-7; the best D guess is TRBD1, with 5 bases matching. From the cysteine through the phenylalanine, the CDR3 covers 13 amino acids. Of the read, only the CDR3 DNA is kept; its 39 bases are in frame from base 1. V gives up 7 bases and J gives up 5 bases, and the segment between their germline ends measures 16 bases. CDR1 SGHRS and CDR2 YFSETQ are derived from the germline V gene.